A selection of T cell receptor beta chains follows, all from one sample in a study of T cell repertoires in cytomegalovirus infection. TCRdb itself ran the reads through MiXCR, one entry per CDR3 protein. Among almost 300,000 distinct CDR3 sequences, approximately 8.9% were seen once, and the ten largest hold around 2.6%. Sequenced sample: PBMCs. Every receptor here comes from a human donor in good health (CMV status not recorded). Some clones in this sample may be carry-over from other donors' samples. The CDR3 runs from the conserved cysteine through the conserved F or W. Each record gives: D gene, J gene, clone size, V gene, CDR3 DNA, CDR3 protein. A D gene is named only where the DNA matches it firmly. The size of a clone is reported for some rows only, either as once, few or many, or as a class for expanded clones.

>.|TRBJ2-2|.|TRBV6-6
TGTGCCAGCAGGCCAGGGGTCGGGGAGCTGTTTTTT
CASRPGVGELFF
>TRBD2|TRBJ2-5|many|TRBV7-9
TGTGCCAGCAGGTCGGGACTAGCGGGGGCTCAAGAGACCCAGTACTTC
CASRSGLAGAQETQYF
>.|TRBJ2-1|many|TRBV6-2/TRBV6-3
TGTGCCAGCCCCGGGTCCTACAATGAGCAGTTCTTC
CASPGSYNEQFF
>.|TRBJ1-2|many|TRBV25-1
TGTGCCAGCAGTTATAACAAGGCCTATGGCTACACCTTC
CASSYNKAYGYTF
>.|TRBJ1-1|many|TRBV7-2
TGTGCCAGCAGCTTAGAGCCATTGAGCACTGAAGCTTTCTTT
CASSLEPLSTEAFF
>.|TRBJ2-2|many|TRBV7-2
TGTGCCAGCAGCTTAGCCCCCCCGCGCCGGGGTCGAACCGGGGAGCTGTTTTTT
CASSLAPPRRGRTGELFF
>.|TRBJ2-2|.|TRBV5-1
TGCGCCAGCCGCCCGCTACTAGTGAACACCGGGGAGCTGTTTTTT
CASRPLLVNTGELFF
>.|TRBJ2-3|few|TRBV29-1
TGCAGCGTTGAAGACGATCGGAGCACAGATACGCAGTATTTT
CSVEDDRSTDTQYF
>TRBD2|TRBJ2-1|many|TRBV2
TGTGCCAGCAGCGTAACTAGCGGGGGGGCTGAGGAGCAGTTCTTC
CASSVTSGGAEEQFF
>.|TRBJ2-1|many|TRBV7-9
TGTGCCAGCAGCGTACAGGACTGGTACTACAATGAGCAGTTCTTC
CASSVQDWYYNEQFF
>.|TRBJ2-3|.|TRBV5-1
TGCGCCAGCACCGTGTGGGGGGTCACAGATACGCAGTATTTT
CASTVWGVTDTQYF
>.|TRBJ1-4|many|TRBV12-3/TRBV12-4
TGTGCCAGCAGTCCCCTTTCCTATGGGGGGGGCGGAAAACTGTTTTTT
CASSPLSYGGGGKLFF
>TRBD2|TRBJ2-2|many|TRBV2
TGTGCCACCTCTCCCCCCACTGGGCGGGGGGGTCGAGCCGGGGAGCTGTTTTTT
CATSPPTGRGGRAGELFF
>.|TRBJ2-2|.|TRBV19
TGTGCCAGTAGTAAGCGTGGGACAACCCAGTCCGGGGAGCTGTTTTTT
CASSKRGTTQSGELFF
>.|TRBJ1-6|many|TRBV7-9
TGTGCCAGCTCCTTCGGTGGGGGGAACTCACCCCTCCACTTT
CASSFGGGNSPLHF
>TRBD2|TRBJ2-1|.|TRBV29-1
TGCAGCGTATTCGAACTAGCGGGTGAGCAGTTCTTC
CSVFELAGEQFF
>TRBD1|TRBJ1-1|.|TRBV12-3/TRBV12-4
TGTGCCAGCGGGTCCCTCACCTTGACAGGGGGCACTGAAGCTTTCTTT
CASGSLTLTGGTEAFF
>TRBD1|TRBJ1-3|.|TRBV25-1
TGTGCCAGCAGTGAATCAGGGGGCGCGTCTGGAAACACCATATATTTT
CASSESGGASGNTIYF
>TRBD2|TRBJ2-2|many|TRBV7-9
TGTGCCAGCAGCTCCCGACTAGCTGGCACCGGGGAGCTGTTTTTT
CASSSRLAGTGELFF
>TRBD1|TRBJ2-1|many|TRBV4-3
TGCGCCAGCAGCCAACAGCACAGGGGGCGCTCCTACAATGAGCAGTTCTTC
CASSQQHRGRSYNEQFF
>.|TRBJ2-3|.|TRBV2
TGTGCCAGCAGTGAAGAAAGGTACCGCACAGATACGCAGTATTTT
CASSEERYRTDTQYF
>.|TRBJ2-3|few|TRBV3-1
TGTGCCAGCAGCCAAGAGACTACAGATACGCAGTATTTT
CASSQETTDTQYF
>.|TRBJ1-4|many|TRBV7-9
TGTGCCAGCAGCCCAAATAACGAGCAAGAAAAACTGTTTTTT
CASSPNNEQEKLFF
>.|TRBJ2-7|many|TRBV18
TGTGCCAGCTCGCCGGAGGTCCTGATGAGCTCCTACGAGCAGTACTTC
CASSPEVLMSSYEQYF
>TRBD1|TRBJ1-6|.|TRBV29-1
TGCAGCGTTGTATGGACAGGGGCCGGGACCCTCCACTTT
CSVVWTGAGTLHF
>TRBD1|TRBJ1-2|many|TRBV7-3
TGTGCCAGCAGCCCCTATCCTTTATCCCGGGACAGTCTTGGCTACACCTTC
CASSPYPLSRDSLGYTF
>.|TRBJ1-1|many|TRBV7-9
TGTGCCAGCAGCCCGGGGGGAGCGCCGAACACTGAAGCTTTCTTT
CASSPGGAPNTEAFF
>.|TRBJ2-1|many|TRBV7-7
TGTGCTAGCAGCCAAGGGGGAGGGGAGCAGTTCTTC
CASSQGGGEQFF
>TRBD1|TRBJ1-1|.|TRBV20-1
TGCAGTGGGACAGGGGGCCACACTGAAGCTTTCTTT
CSGTGGHTEAFF
>.|TRBJ2-1|many|TRBV20-1
TGCAGTGCTAGTAGGGGGGGGCCCTCGGGGTTCTTC
CSASRGGPSGFF
>.|TRBJ2-1|many|TRBV24-1
TGTGCCACCAGTGATTTAGGAGGAGATGAGCAGTTCTTC
CATSDLGGDEQFF
>.|TRBJ1-1|.|TRBV20-1
TGCAGTGCCCGAAACAGAAACACTGAAGCTTTCTTT
CSARNRNTEAFF
>.|TRBJ1-1|many|TRBV28
TGTGCCAGCAGGTCCGCGGGGGTCGGGACTGAAGCTTTCTTT
CASRSAGVGTEAFF
>TRBD2|TRBJ2-1|many|TRBV6-2/TRBV6-3
TGTGCCAGCAGTTACCGGACTAGCGGCAACTACAATGAGCAGTTCTTC
CASSYRTSGNYNEQFF
>TRBD1|TRBJ2-1|few|TRBV6-2/TRBV6-3
TGTGCCAGCAGTTACTCGGGACAGGGGGAGAATGAGCAGTTCTTC
CASSYSGQGENEQFF
>.|TRBJ2-5|many|TRBV20-1
TGCAGTGCTAGAGATCGGATGTTAAAGGAGACCCAGTACTTC
CSARDRMLKETQYF
>.|TRBJ1-4|.|TRBV29-1
TGCAGCGTTGTGAATTGGGAAAAACTGTTTTTT
CSVVNWEKLFF
>.|TRBJ1-1|many|TRBV6-2/TRBV6-3
TGTGCCAGCGGGCTCCGGGGAACGCCGTTCACTGAAGCTTTCTTT
CASGLRGTPFTEAFF